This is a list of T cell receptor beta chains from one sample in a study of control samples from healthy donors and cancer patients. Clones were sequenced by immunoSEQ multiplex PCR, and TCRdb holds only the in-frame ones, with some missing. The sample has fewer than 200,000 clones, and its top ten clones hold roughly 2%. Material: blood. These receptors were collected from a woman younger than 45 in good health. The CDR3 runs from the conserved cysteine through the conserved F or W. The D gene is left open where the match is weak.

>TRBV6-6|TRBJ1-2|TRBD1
TGTGCCAGCAGTCAATACGGGACAGGGGGCGATATAAATGGCTACACCTTC
CASSQYGTGGDINGYTF
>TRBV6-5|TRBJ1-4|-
TGTGCCAGCAGTTACATCCCCGGAAAACTGTTTTTT
CASSYIPGKLFF
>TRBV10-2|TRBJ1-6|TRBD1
TGCGCCAGCAGGCTCCCGGGACAGGATTCACCCCTCCACTTT
CASRLPGQDSPLHF
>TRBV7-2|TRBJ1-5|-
TGTGCCAGCAGCCCGCAGGGAAATCAGCCCCAGCATTTT
CASSPQGNQPQHF
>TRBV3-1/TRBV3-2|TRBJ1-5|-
TGTGCCAGCAGCCAAGATCATCAGCCCCAGCATTTT
CASSQDHQPQHF
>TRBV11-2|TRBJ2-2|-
TGTGCCAGCAGAGACATCAGGAAGTCGAACACCGGGGAGCTGTTTTTT
CASRDIRKSNTGELFF
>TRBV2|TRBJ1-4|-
TGTGCCAGCAGCGGGATCCTGTCAACTAATGAAAAACTGTTTTTT
CASSGILSTNEKLFF
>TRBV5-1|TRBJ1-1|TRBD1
TGCGCCAGCAGTATGGGGGACAGCCACACTGAAGCTTTCTTT
CASSMGDSHTEAFF
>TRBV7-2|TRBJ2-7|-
TGTGCCAGCAGCTTACTAGCGTTAGCCTACGAGCAGTACTTC
CASSLLALAYEQYF
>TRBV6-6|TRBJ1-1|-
TGTGCCAGCAACGAACCCCAGGGGAACACTGAAGCTTTCTTT
CASNEPQGNTEAFF
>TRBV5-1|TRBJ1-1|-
TGCGCCAGCACCTCAATTGGGTCCGAGAATGAAGCTTTCTTT
CASTSIGSENEAFF
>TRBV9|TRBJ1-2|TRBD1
TGTGCCAGCAGCGTTACACAGGGGAGGGACTATGGCTACACCTTC
CASSVTQGRDYGYTF
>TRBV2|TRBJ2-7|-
TGTGCCAGCAGTGTGTATGAGCAGTACTTC
CASSVYEQYF
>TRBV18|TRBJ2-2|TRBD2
TGTGCCAGCTCACCACCCCAGCGGGGGGGCACCGGGGAGCTGTTTTTT
CASSPPQRGGTGELFF
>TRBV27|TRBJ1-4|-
TGTGCCAGCAGTTTAAAGTACAGTCTAGGTGAAAAACTGTTTTTT
CASSLKYSLGEKLFF
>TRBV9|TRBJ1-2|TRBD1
TGTGCCAGCAGACAGGGGGTGGGGTATGGCTACACCTTC
CASRQGVGYGYTF
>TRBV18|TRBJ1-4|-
TGTGCCAGCTCACCACCGCTGGGGCGAAATAATGAAAAACTGTTTTTT
CASSPPLGRNNEKLFF
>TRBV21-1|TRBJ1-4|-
TGTGCCAGCAGCAAAAACCCGGGACAGGGAGGTACTAATGAAAAACTGTTTTTT
CASSKNPGQGGTNEKLFF
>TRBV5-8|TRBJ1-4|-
TGTGCCAGCAGCTTGGGGGCAGGGCCGGGTAATGAAAAACTGTTTTTT
CASSLGAGPGNEKLFF
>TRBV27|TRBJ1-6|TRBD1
TGTGCCACCCGGACAGGGAGGTCACCCCTCCACTTT
CATRTGRSPLHF
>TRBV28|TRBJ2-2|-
TGTGCCAGCAGTTCCCGGTACTTGGGGCCCGGGGAGCTGTTTTTT
CASSSRYLGPGELFF
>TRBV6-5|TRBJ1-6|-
TGTGCCAGCAGTTACTCCAACAGGGAAATTAATTCACCCCTCCACTTT
CASSYSNREINSPLHF
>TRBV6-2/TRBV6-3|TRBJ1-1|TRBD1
TGTGCCAGCAGTTACCCCCCGGGACAGCCACTGGCGGAAGCTTTCTTT
CASSYPPGQPLAEAFF
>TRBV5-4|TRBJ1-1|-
TGTGCCAGCAGTCCTGACAGTGCTCGAAGCGGCACTGAAGCTTTCTTT
CASSPDSARSGTEAFF
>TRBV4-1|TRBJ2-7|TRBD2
TGCGCCAGCAGCCAAGCAGTTGGAGCGGGACTTCCCTCCTACGAGCAGTACTTC
CASSQAVGAGLPSYEQYF
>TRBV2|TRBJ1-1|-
TGTGCCAGCAGACACGAGGAGGGGAGACCTGAAGCTTTCTTT
CASRHEEGRPEAFF
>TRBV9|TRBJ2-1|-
TGTGCCAGCAGCGTAGCTAGGGCAGGGGCGTACAATGAGCAGTTCTTC
CASSVARAGAYNEQFF
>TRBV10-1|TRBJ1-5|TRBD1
TGCGCCAGCAGGGACAGGTCGGCCAATCAGCCCCAGCATTTT
CASRDRSANQPQHF
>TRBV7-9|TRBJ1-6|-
TGTGCCAGCCTCGGACAGCCTTATAATTCACCCCTCCACTTT
CASLGQPYNSPLHF
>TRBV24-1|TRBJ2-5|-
TGTGCCACCAGTGACCCGGACTCCTACCAAGAGACCCAGTACTTC
CATSDPDSYQETQYF
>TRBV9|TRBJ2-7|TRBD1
TGTGCCAGCAGCGCCCGCGGACAGGGGGGGTACGAGCAGTACTTC
CASSARGQGGYEQYF
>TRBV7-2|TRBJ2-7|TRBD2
TGTGCCAGCAGCTTAACGGCTAGCGGGGGGGCCGAGCGTTACGAGCAGTACTTC
CASSLTASGGAERYEQYF
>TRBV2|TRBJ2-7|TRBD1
TGTGCCAGCAGAGACAGGGACGGAGCCTACGAGCAGTACTTC
CASRDRDGAYEQYF
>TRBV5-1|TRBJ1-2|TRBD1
TGCGCCAGCAGCTTGGGGTCGAGGGACAGGACTTCCTATGGCTACACCTTC
CASSLGSRDRTSYGYTF
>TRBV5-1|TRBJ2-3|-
TGCGCCAGCAGCTTAGGGACCGTGGGAGATACGCAGTATTTT
CASSLGTVGDTQYF
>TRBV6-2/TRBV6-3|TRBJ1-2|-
TGTGCCAGCAGTTACCGAAACTATGGCTACACCTTC
CASSYRNYGYTF
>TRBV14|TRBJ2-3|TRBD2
TGTGCCAGCAGCCAAGCCCGGCGGGGGGGCTTAGATACGCAGTATTTT
CASSQARRGGLDTQYF
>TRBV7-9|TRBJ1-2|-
TGTGCCAGCAGCACAACAGGCTACGAGTATGGCTACACCTTC
CASSTTGYEYGYTF
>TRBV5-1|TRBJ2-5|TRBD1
TGCGCCAGCAGCTTCTACCTGACAGGGACGCTTGGGGGGACCCAGTACTTC
CASSFYLTGTLGGTQYF
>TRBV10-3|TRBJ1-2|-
TGTGCCATCACCGACACCCTCACGCGTCGCTACACCTTC
CAITDTLTRRYTF
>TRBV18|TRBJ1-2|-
TGTGCCAGCTCACCCCAGAAGGGGGGGGATGGCTACACCTTC
CASSPQKGGDGYTF
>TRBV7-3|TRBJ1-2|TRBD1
TGTGCCAGCAGCTTGGACAGGGGAGGCTACACCTTC
CASSLDRGGYTF
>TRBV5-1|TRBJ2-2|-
TGCGCCAGCAGCTTGGTGTCTAGAGACGGGGAGCTGTTTTTT
CASSLVSRDGELFF
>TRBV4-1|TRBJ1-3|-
TGCGCCAGCAGCCTTCAACTCGTCACAGAGACTGGAAACACCATATATTTT
CASSLQLVTETGNTIYF
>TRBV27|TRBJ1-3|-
TGTGCCAGCAGTCCTCGGGGAACAGGAAACACCATATATTTT
CASSPRGTGNTIYF
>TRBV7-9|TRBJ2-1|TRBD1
TGTGCCAGCACCCAACAGGGGGCCCCTAATGAGCAGTTCTTC
CASTQQGAPNEQFF
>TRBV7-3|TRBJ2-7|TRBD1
TGTGCCAGCAGCCCCGGTGGGACAGGGGATGGCGAGCAGTACTTC
CASSPGGTGDGEQYF
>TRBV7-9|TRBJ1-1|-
TGTGCCAGCAGCTTAGGCAGGGGGAACACTGAAGCTTTCTTT
CASSLGRGNTEAFF
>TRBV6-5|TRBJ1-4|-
TGTGCCAGTAAAAGGGGGGCAACTAATGAAAAACTGTTTTTT
CASKRGATNEKLFF
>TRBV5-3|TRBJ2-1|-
TGTGCCAGAAGCTTAAGGCTGCGCAATGAGCAGTTCTTC
CARSLRLRNEQFF
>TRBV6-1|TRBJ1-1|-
TGTGCCAGCAGTGAAGTGGTAGGGTTGGGCACTGAAGCTTTCTTT
CASSEVVGLGTEAFF
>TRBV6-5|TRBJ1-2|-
TGTGCCAGCAAGTTTCCGGGTTATGACTACACCTTC
CASKFPGYDYTF
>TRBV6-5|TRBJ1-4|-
TGTGCCAGCAGTTACTCCGGCCAGAGGGGTGAAAAACTGTTTTTT
CASSYSGQRGEKLFF
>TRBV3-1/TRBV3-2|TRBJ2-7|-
TGTGCCAGCAGCCCCCAGGACGGATCCAGAGAGCAGTACTTC
CASSPQDGSREQYF
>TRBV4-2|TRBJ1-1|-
TGTGCCAGCAGCCCCGGCTGGGGTGCTGAAGCTTTCTTT
CASSPGWGAEAFF
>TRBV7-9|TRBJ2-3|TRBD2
TGTGCCAGCAGCTTAGAAGGGACTAGAGCAAAGTATTTT
CASSLEGTRAKYF
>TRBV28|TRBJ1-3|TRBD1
TGTGCCAGCAGTACAGACAGGGGGTCATCTGGAAACACCATATATTTT
CASSTDRGSSGNTIYF
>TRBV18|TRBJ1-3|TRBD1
TGTGCCAGCTCATCACAGGGGGCAGACTCTGGAAACACCATATATTTT
CASSSQGADSGNTIYF
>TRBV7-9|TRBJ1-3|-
TGTGCCAGCAGCTTAGGGAAGGTCCTCTCTGGAAACACCATATATTTT
CASSLGKVLSGNTIYF